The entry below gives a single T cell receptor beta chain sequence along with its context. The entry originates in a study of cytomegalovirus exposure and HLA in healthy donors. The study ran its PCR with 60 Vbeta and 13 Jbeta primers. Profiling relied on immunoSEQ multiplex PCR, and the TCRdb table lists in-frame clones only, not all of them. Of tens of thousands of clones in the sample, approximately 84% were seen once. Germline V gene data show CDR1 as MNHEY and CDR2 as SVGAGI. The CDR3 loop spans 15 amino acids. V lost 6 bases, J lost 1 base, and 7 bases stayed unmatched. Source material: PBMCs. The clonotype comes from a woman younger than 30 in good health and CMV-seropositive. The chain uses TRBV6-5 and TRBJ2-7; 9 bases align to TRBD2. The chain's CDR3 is CASRVLAGASYEQYF. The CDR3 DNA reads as TGTGCCAGCAGAGTTTTAGCGGGAGCTTCCTACGAGCAGTACTTC.